This TCR beta chain was identified in a study of cytomegalovirus exposure and HLA in healthy donors. Note on this clone: Its antigen is not identified.

The PCR employed 60 Vbeta primers together with 13 Jbeta primers. Repertoires were generated with immunoSEQ multiplex PCR, while TCRdb's copy carries only in-frame clones and drops some. The sample carries 57,000 or so clones, about four fifths recorded once. Study outcomes and limitations: Available immune exposure information was restricted to CMV serostatus only. A list of approximately 160 TCR beta chains associated with cytomegalovirus was given. Researchers reported from a later analysis that most CMV-associated TCR beta chains appeared HLA-restricted.

The germline V and J ends were trimmed by 0 bases and 2 bases, with 15 bases remaining between them. Germline V lookup: CDR1 GTSNPN, CDR2 SVGIG (reference sequence). This CDR3 region has 16 residues. This chain joins TRBV30 and TRBJ2-3; a weak D match, TRBD1 (6 bases). The material sequenced was PBMCs. The clonotype was recovered from a man aged 45-65 years in good health and CMV-seropositive. The CDR3 loop reads CAWSVLGRGYTDTQYF. CDR3 nucleotide sequence: TGTGCCTGGAGTGTACTCGGCAGGGGCTACACAGATACGCAGTATTTT. The full variable domain, completed using reference TRBV30 and TRBJ2-3, is SQTIHQWPATLVQPVGSPLSLECTVEGTSNPNLYWYRQAAGRGLQLLFYSVGIGQISSEVPQNLSASRPQDRQFILSSKKLLLSDSGFYLCAWSVLGRGYTDTQYFGPGTRLTVL.